This T cell receptor beta chain stems from a study of T cell changes during pregnancy in multiple sclerosis. Here immunoSEQ multiplex PCR was the method, and the copy in TCRdb shows in-frame clones only, minus some. The data show about 85,000 clones, with just over 90% seen just once and 2.5% held by the top ten. V lost 6 bases to trimming and J lost 3 bases; unmatched junction nucleotides: 7. In germline, CDR1 is LNHDA, CDR2 SQIVND (reference sequence). The CDR3 length is 16 residues. Sequencing used peripheral blood, obtained in the first trimester of pregnancy. The rearrangement links TRBV19 to TRBJ2-2; 10 bases line up with TRBD1. This TCR came from a female donor with multiple sclerosis, enrolled in a pregnancy study. CDR3 nucleotides: TGTGCCAGTAGATCCGACAGGGGGCTATACACCGGGGAGCTGTTTTTT. Its translation: CASRSDRGLYTGELFF. Full variable domain (outside the CDR3, taken from reference TRBV19 and TRBJ2-2): DGGITQSPKYLFRKEGQNVTLSCEQNLNHDAMYWYRQDPGQGLRLIYYSQIVNDFQKGDIAEGYSVSREKKESFPLTVTSAQKNPTAFYLCASRSDRGLYTGELFFGEGSRLTVL.